The sequence of this TCR beta chain was determined in a study of control samples from healthy donors and cancer patients. Profiling relied on immunoSEQ multiplex PCR, and the TCRdb table lists in-frame clones only, not all of them. In the table there are 68,000 or so clones, over 80% of which are singletons. The receptor was isolated from a man aged 60-69 years in good health. Material: blood.

CDR3 DNA sequence: TGTGCCATCAGCGCGTCTACCTCAACGGGGTACGAGCAGTACTTC. Amino acid sequence: CAISASTSTGYEQYF. The gene calls are TRBV10-3 and TRBJ2-7; TRBD2 might be the D (5 bases). Germline V lookup: CDR1 ENHRY, CDR2 SYGVKD. With 6 bases removed from V and 4 bases from J, the gap between germline ends came to 19 bases. The CDR3 is 15 residues long.